This passage covers 10 T cell receptor beta chains from one sample sequenced in a study of control samples from healthy donors and cancer patients. Clones were sequenced by immunoSEQ multiplex PCR, and TCRdb holds only the in-frame ones, with some missing. The sample records about 170,000 clones, about 90% being singletons. The sequenced sample was blood. These receptors originate from a woman under 40 in good health.

The rearrangement links TRBV6-1 to TRBJ1-5; TRBD1 might be the D (5 bases). This CDR3 contains 17 residues. Trimming removed 0 bases at V and 4 bases at J, with 16 bases between. Germline assignment: CDR1 MNHNS and CDR2 SASEGT. This CDR3 is CASSEAGWQGGNQPQHF. Here the CDR3 DNA reads TGTGCCAGCAGTGAAGCGGGCTGGCAGGGAGGGAATCAGCCCCAGCATTTT.

This clone was observed a single time. V and J are TRBV3-1 (or the pseudogene TRBV3-2) and TRBJ2-5, with 12 positions matching TRBD2. In germline, CDR1 is LGHDT, CDR2 YNNKEL (reference sequence). The CDR3 length is 14 residues. V was clipped by 6 bases and J by 4 bases; unmatched bases: 3. The CDR3 DNA reads as TGTGCCAGCAGACTGACTAGCGGGGGAGAGACCCAGTACTTC. This translates into CASRLTSGGETQYF.

CDR3 protein: CASTNRGNTIYF. DNA for the CDR3: TGTGCCAGCACCAACCGGGGAAACACCATATATTTT. The chain employs TRBV7-2 and TRBJ1-3, with unresolved D. Per the germline V gene, CDR1 is SGHTA and CDR2 is FQGNSA. This CDR3 comprises 12 residues. The V end was cut by 7 bases, the J end by 4 bases, with 8 bases between.

The chain is built from TRBV7-9 and TRBJ2-3; 9 bases are a match to TRBD1. The CDR3 extends over 16 amino acids. Germline V gene sequence: CDR1 SEHNR, CDR2 FQNEAQ (reference sequence). The V segment lost 3 bases and the J segment 5 bases; nucleotides outside the gene matches: 9. The CDR3 DNA follows: TGTGCCAGCAGCTTCAGGGGACAGGGTATCGGAGATACGCAGTATTTT. As protein: CASSFRGQGIGDTQYF.

The genes are TRBV28 and TRBJ2-1, with D hard to call. From germline, CDR1 is MDHEN and CDR2 SYDVKM. V dropped 6 bases and J dropped 3 bases, with 12 bases sitting between them. This CDR3 is built from 14 residues. CDR3 sequence (DNA): TGTGCCAGCAGCCACTCCCGGAACTACAATGAGCAGTTCTTC. Its translation is CASSHSRNYNEQFF.

CDR3 region: CASSDSTGGNEQFF. CDR3 in DNA: TGTGCCAGCAGTGACTCGACAGGGGGCAATGAGCAGTTCTTC. This rearrangement joins TRBV6-4 to TRBJ2-1, with 9 bases identical to TRBD1. The CDR3 consists of 14 residues. The germline gives CDR1 MRHNA, CDR2 SNTAGT. The trim removed 0 bases at V and 6 bases at J, leaving 0 bases unmatched.

This clone was seen a single time. The rearrangement uses TRBV3-1 (or the pseudogene TRBV3-2) and TRBJ1-1; 9 nucleotides agree with TRBD1. This CDR3 has 15 amino acids. From germline, CDR1 is LGHDT and CDR2 YNNKEL (reference sequence). V dropped 6 bases and J dropped 2; count of bases not matched to a gene: 7. This chain's CDR3 is CASRSLQGANTEAFF. In DNA, the CDR3 is TGTGCCAGCAGGTCACTACAGGGGGCCAACACTGAAGCTTTCTTT.

The chain carries TRBV18 and TRBJ2-1; 10 positions agree with TRBD2. This CDR3 is built from 15 residues. V trimming: 2 bases; J trimming: 7 bases; junction bases outside the gene matches: 5. Looked up from germline, CDR1 is KGHSH and CDR2 is LQKENI. DNA of the CDR3: TGTGCCAGCTCACCAACTAGCGGGAAGGGGAATGAGCAGTTCTTC. Translated, it gives CASSPTSGKGNEQFF. Combining the CDR3 with reference TRBV18 and TRBJ2-1 gives the whole variable domain NAGVMQNPRHLVRRRGQEARLRCSPMKGHSHVYWYRQLPEEGLKFMVYLQKENIIDESGMPKERFSAEFPKEGPSILRIQQVVRGDSAAYFCASSPTSGKGNEQFFGPGTRLTVL.

V usage is TRBV28 and J usage is TRBJ2-1; the match to TRBD2 covers 15 bases. Germline V lookup: CDR1 MDHEN, CDR2 SYDVKM. J lost 3 bases, V lost 7 bases, and 10 bases had no gene match. This CDR3 spans 18 amino acids. The CDR3 nucleotides are TGTGCCAGCAACCCTGTGGGGACTAGCGGGAGGCTCTACAATGAGCAGTTCTTC. Residues: CASNPVGTSGRLYNEQFF.

The chain recombines TRBV30 with TRBJ2-5; the match to TRBD2 covers 12 bases. Germline CDR1 GTSNPN, CDR2 SVGIG (reference sequence). V trimming: 3 bases; J trimming: 4 bases; junction bases outside the gene matches: 3. The CDR3 loop spans 14 amino acids. CDR3 region: CAWSPGLAGETQYF. CDR3 DNA sequence: TGTGCCTGGAGCCCGGGACTAGCGGGAGAGACCCAGTACTTC.